The 17 T cell receptor beta chains reported below all come from one sample, sequenced in a study of blood T cell repertoires in COVID-19. Profiled with immunoSEQ multiplex PCR; TCRdb holds only in-frame clones, not every one. Of under 300,000 clones listed, 86% are singletons. Sequenced material: peripheral blood. Receptor source: a woman under 40 with active or convalescent COVID-19.

The chain is built from TRBV19 and TRBJ2-2; the D gene is possibly TRBD1 (6 bases). The V gene's germline CDR1 is LNHDA and CDR2 SQIVND (reference sequence). The V end was cut by 6 bases, the J end by 2 bases, with 10 bases between. The CDR3 loop spans 14 amino acids. CDR3 in DNA: TGTGCCAGTAGCGACAGGCCTAACACCGGGGAGCTGTTTTTT. Amino acid sequence: CASSDRPNTGELFF.

The CDR3 region has the DNA TGTGCCAGCAGGGACAGGGTGGACAACTATGGCTACACCTTC. This translates into CASRDRVDNYGYTF. This rearrangement joins TRBV6-5 to TRBJ1-2, with 8 bases fitting TRBD1. The CDR3 is 14 residues long. Germline V CDR1 and CDR2: MNHEY, SVGAGI. The V and J ends lost 6 bases and 2 bases, in that order; junction bases with no gene match: 5.

This clone was observed a few times. The chain couples TRBV24-1 to TRBJ1-2; perhaps TRBD1 as D (6 bases). Trimming removed 1 base from V and 8 bases from J, with 10 bases in between. The germline V gene encodes CDR1 KGHDR and CDR2 SFDVKD. The length of the CDR3 is 13 residues. As DNA, the CDR3 is TGTGCCACCAGTGATTTTTCAGGGGCCGGCTACACCTTC. Amino acid sequence: CATSDFSGAGYTF.

This clone was seen a handful of times. The chain couples TRBV4-2 to TRBJ2-7, with D perhaps matching TRBD2 (6 bases). V lost 3 bases and J lost 6, with 12 bases in between. The CDR3 is 13 amino acids. CDR1 and CDR2 (germline): LGHNA, YNFKEQ. Written as DNA, the CDR3 is TGTGCCAGCAGCCATGGCGAAGCGGGCGAGCAGTACTTC. Residues: CASSHGEAGEQYF.

This rearrangement joins TRBV6-5 to TRBJ2-3; perhaps TRBD2 as D (5 bases). V was pared by 7 bases and J by 2 bases, with 16 bases between. Germline CDR1 is MNHEY and CDR2 is SVGAGI. This CDR3 region has 15 residues. The CDR3 nucleotides read TGTGCCAGCAAACTTTCGGGATCCTACACAGATACGCAGTATTTT. It specifies CASKLSGSYTDTQYF.

This sequence joins TRBV28 and TRBJ1-2; D may be TRBD1 (6 bases). The CDR3 runs 13 residues. Germline V gene data show CDR1 as MDHEN and CDR2 as SYDVKM. V was cut by 6 bases and J by 4 bases, with 12 bases left in between. CDR3 bases: TGTGCCAGCAGGCAGACAGGCGGCTATGGCTACACCTTC. The encoded protein is CASRQTGGYGYTF.

The rearrangement uses TRBV29-1 and TRBJ1-2; TRBD1 matches at 7 bases. The germline CDR1 and CDR2 sequences are SQVTM and ANQGSEA. Losses at the gene ends were 6 bases for V and 3 bases for J; bases not matched to a gene: 13. This CDR3 is built from 15 residues. The CDR3 DNA reads as TGCAGCGTGTGGGGCAGGGGGTCCACTGACTATGGCTACACCTTC. Translation: CSVWGRGSTDYGYTF.

The table lists this clone with a few counts. The DNA for the CDR3 is TGTGCCAGCAGCTTAAGGGCTGGGGCAGGGTATGCCGGGGAGCTGTTTTTT. Encoded protein: CASSLRAGAGYAGELFF. The chain has TRBV7-3 and TRBJ2-2, with a possible D match to TRBD1 (5 bases). CDR1 is SGHTA, CDR2 FQGTGA, per germline. Trimming pared 1 base from V and 6 bases from J, leaving 18 bases between. This CDR3 has 17 residues.

The V call is TRBV7-2, the J call TRBJ2-7; 7 bases line up with TRBD1. This CDR3 has 15 residues. The ends lost 5 bases at V and 2 bases at J; junction bases unmatched: 9. The germline gives CDR1 SGHTA, CDR2 FQGNSA. As DNA, the CDR3 is TGTGCCAGCAGCCACGACAGGGCCGAAACCTACGAGCAGTACTTC. Residues: CASSHDRAETYEQYF. The full variable domain, its missing parts supplied by reference TRBV7-2 and TRBJ2-7, is GAGVSQSPSNKVTEKGKDVELRCDPISGHTALYWYRQSLGQGLEFLIYFQGNSAPDKSGLPSDRFSAERTGGSVSTLTIQRTQQEDSAVYLCASSHDRAETYEQYFGPGTRLTVT.

The gene calls are TRBV2 and TRBJ2-1; D might be TRBD2 (7 bases). CDR3 size: 14 residues. The V and J ends lost 7 bases and 10 bases respectively, with 20 bases between them. The germline V gene encodes CDR1 SNHLY and CDR2 FYNNEI. This CDR3 reads CASKPGGTAEEQFF. In nucleotides, the CDR3 is TGTGCCAGCAAGCCGGGGGGCACGGCGGAGGAGCAGTTCTTC.

CDR3 nucleotides: TGCAGCGTTGTCCCAGGGGTCACTGAAGCTTTCTTT. Translating gives CSVVPGVTEAFF. This chain connects TRBV29-1 to TRBJ1-1; perhaps TRBD1 as D (6 bases). Germline V gene data show CDR1 as SQVTM and CDR2 as ANQGSEA. The CDR3 length is 12 residues. Trimming took off 4 bases at V and 4 bases at J, with 10 bases between the two ends.

V and J are TRBV14 and TRBJ1-2, with 11 bases matching TRBD1. The CDR3 is made up of 15 amino acids. The V gene's germline CDR1 is SGHDN and CDR2 FVKESK. The V segment lost 5 bases and the J segment 8 bases; nucleotides outside the gene matches: 10. The CDR3 coding sequence is TGTGCCAGCAGCGGACAGGGGGCGAGGTTAGGCGGCTACACCTTC. As protein: CASSGQGARLGGYTF.

This chain joins TRBV30 and TRBJ1-5; D ambiguous. Trimming cost V 0 bases and J 4 bases, with 7 bases left between them. Germline V CDR1 and CDR2: GTSNPN, SVGIG (reference sequence). This CDR3 contains 13 residues. The CDR3 loop reads CAWSVSRNQPQHF. The DNA of the CDR3 is TGTGCCTGGAGTGTAAGTCGGAATCAGCCCCAGCATTTT.

This rearrangement joins TRBV7-2 to TRBJ2-7; 7 bases match TRBD1. The germline V gene has CDR1 SGHTA and CDR2 FQGNSA. CDR3 length equals 14 residues. The V gene end was trimmed by 6 bases and the J gene end by 5 bases; junction bases not matched to a gene: 10. The CDR3 here is CASSSRRGGNEQYF. The CDR3 region has the DNA TGTGCCAGCAGTTCCCGGAGAGGGGGCAACGAGCAGTACTTC.

J is TRBJ1-1 and V is TRBV3-1 (or the pseudogene TRBV3-2); D is uncertain. The CDR3 runs 13 residues. Germline values: CDR1 LGHDT, CDR2 YNNKEL (reference sequence). Trimming cost V 4 bases and J 0 bases, with 6 bases left between them. CDR3 amino acids: CASSLLLNTEAFF. In DNA form, the CDR3 reads TGTGCCAGCAGCCTGCTATTGAACACTGAAGCTTTCTTT.

The gene calls are TRBV7-9 and TRBJ2-3, with 9 bases matching TRBD2. The CDR3 is made up of 17 amino acids. J gave up 4 bases and V 1 base, and 9 bases lay outside the gene matches. Germline CDR1 reads SEHNR; CDR2 reads FQNEAQ (reference sequence). DNA for the CDR3: TGTGCCAGCAGCTTAGGGAGGACTAGCGTCCCTCCAGATACGCAGTATTTT. Protein: CASSLGRTSVPPDTQYF. Using reference TRBV7-9 and TRBJ2-3 for the parts outside the CDR3, the full variable domain is DTGVSQNPRHKITKRGQNVTFRCDPISEHNRLYWYRQTLGQGPEFLTYFQNEAQLEKSRLLSDRFSAERPKGSFSTLEIQRTEQGDSAMYLCASSLGRTSVPPDTQYFGPGTRLTVL.

The chain employs TRBV6-2 or TRBV6-3 and TRBJ2-7; TRBD1 agrees at 10 bases. CDR1 and CDR2 (germline): MNHEY, SVGEGT. The V gene end was trimmed by 5 bases and the J gene end by 5 bases; junction bases not matched to a gene: 9. The CDR3 runs 15 residues. CDR3: CASSPSGTGEDEQYF. The CDR3 nucleotides read TGTGCCAGCAGTCCCTCCGGGACAGGGGAGGACGAGCAGTACTTC.